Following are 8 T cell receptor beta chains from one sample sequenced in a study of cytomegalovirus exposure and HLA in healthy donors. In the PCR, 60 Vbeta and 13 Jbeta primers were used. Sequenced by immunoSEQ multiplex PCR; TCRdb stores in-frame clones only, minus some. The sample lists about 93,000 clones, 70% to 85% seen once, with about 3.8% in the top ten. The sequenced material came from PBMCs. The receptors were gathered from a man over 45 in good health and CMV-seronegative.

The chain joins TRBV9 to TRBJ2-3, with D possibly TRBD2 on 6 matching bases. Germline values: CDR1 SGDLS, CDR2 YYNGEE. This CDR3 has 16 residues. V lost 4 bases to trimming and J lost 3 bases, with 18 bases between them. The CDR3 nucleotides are TGTGCCAGCAGCCCACAGACTAGTCTATCAACAGATACGCAGTATTTT. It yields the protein CASSPQTSLSTDTQYF.

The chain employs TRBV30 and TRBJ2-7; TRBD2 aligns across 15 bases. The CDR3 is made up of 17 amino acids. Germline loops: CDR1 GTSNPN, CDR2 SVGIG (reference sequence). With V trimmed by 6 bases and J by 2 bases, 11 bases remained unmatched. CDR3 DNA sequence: TGTGCCTGCCTAAAGGGACTAGCGGGAGGATCCACCTACGAGCAGTACTTC. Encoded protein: CACLKGLAGGSTYEQYF.

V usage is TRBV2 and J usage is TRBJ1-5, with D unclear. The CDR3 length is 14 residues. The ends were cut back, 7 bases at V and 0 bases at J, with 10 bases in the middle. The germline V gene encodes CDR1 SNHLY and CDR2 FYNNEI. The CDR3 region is CASKVGISNQPQHF. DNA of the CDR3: TGTGCCAGCAAGGTCGGGATTAGCAATCAGCCCCAGCATTTT.

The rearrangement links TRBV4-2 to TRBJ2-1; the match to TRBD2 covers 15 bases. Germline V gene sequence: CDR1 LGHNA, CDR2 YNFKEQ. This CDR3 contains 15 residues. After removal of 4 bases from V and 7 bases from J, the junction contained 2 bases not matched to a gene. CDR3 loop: CASSPGLAGGNEQFF. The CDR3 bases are TGTGCCAGCAGCCCTGGACTAGCGGGAGGGAATGAGCAGTTCTTC.

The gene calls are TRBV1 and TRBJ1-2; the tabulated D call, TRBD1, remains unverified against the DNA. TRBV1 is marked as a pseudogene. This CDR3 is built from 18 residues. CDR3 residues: CTSSHLKDTGATNYGYTF. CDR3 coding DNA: TGCACCAGCAGCCATCTAAAGGATACAGGGGCGACTAACTATGGCTACACCTTC.

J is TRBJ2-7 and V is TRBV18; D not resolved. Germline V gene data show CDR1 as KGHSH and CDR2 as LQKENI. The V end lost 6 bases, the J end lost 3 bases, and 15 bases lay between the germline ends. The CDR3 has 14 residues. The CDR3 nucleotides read TGTGCCAGCTCTTCCCGGGTCTCTCACTACGAGCAGTACTTC. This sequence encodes CASSSRVSHYEQYF.

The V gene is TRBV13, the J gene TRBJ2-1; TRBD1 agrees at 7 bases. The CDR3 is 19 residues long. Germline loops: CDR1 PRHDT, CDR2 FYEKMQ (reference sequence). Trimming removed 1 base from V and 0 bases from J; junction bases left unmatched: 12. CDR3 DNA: TGTGCCAGCAGCTTAGCGAAAGGGGGCGGCGGAAGCTCCTACAATGAGCAGTTCTTC. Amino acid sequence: CASSLAKGGGGSSYNEQFF.

CDR3 coding DNA: TGTGCCACCCAGGGGACTAGCAGAACCCCTGAGCAGTTCTTC. It codes for CATQGTSRTPEQFF. The chain carries TRBV10-3 and TRBJ2-1; TRBD2 matches 9 bases. Germline V gives CDR1 ENHRY, CDR2 SYGVKD. This CDR3 has 14 amino acids. V was clipped by 10 bases and J by 9 bases; unmatched bases: 13.